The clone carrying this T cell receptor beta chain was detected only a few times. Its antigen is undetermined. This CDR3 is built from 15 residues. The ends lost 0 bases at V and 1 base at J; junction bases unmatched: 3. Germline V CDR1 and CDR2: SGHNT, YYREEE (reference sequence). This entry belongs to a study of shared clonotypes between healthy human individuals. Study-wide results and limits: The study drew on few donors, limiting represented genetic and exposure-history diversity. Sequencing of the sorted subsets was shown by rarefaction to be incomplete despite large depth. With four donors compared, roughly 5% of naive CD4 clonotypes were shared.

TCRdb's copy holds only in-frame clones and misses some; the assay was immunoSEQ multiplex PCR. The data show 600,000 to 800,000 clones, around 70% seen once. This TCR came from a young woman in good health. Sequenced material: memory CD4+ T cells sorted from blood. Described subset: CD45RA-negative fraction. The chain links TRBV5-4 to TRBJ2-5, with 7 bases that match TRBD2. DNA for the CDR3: TGTGCCAGCAGCTTGGTTTCGGGGGGCCAAGAGACCCAGTACTTC. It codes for CASSLVSGGQETQYF. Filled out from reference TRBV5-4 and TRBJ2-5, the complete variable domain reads ETGVTQSPTHLIKTRGQQVTLRCSSQSGHNTVSWYQQALGQGPQFIFQYYREEENGRGNFPPRFSGLQFPNYSSELNVNALELDDSALYLCASSLVSGGQETQYFGPGTRLLVL.